This TCR beta chain comes out of a study of human T cells and chemical hapten exposure. Individual cDNA molecules received unique molecular identifiers in the library. TCRdb redid the calling of the RACE reads with MiXCR, one entry per CDR3 protein. Altogether around 350,000 distinct CDR3 sequences are present, approximately 5% being singletons, with the ten largest covering around 8.6%. Time point here: pre-sensitization, week 0. Treatment indicated: therapeutic diphenylcyclopropenone sensitization with weekly scalp DPC. Germline loops: CDR1 MNHEY, CDR2 SVGEGT. V lost 2 bases, J lost 0 bases, and 12 bases lay in between. The CDR3 contains 16 residues.

V is TRBV6-2 or TRBV6-3 and J is TRBJ2-3; a weak D match, TRBD2 (5 bases). The receptor was isolated from a woman aged 18-29 years with alopecia areata. Some clones in this sample may be carry-over from other donors' samples. Sequences were derived from whole blood, sampled in connection with sensitization to the hapten diphenylcyclopropenone (DPC). CDR3 in DNA: TGTGCCAGCAGTTACAAGACTATTGGAAGCACAGATACGCAGTATTTT. The encoded protein is CASSYKTIGSTDTQYF.